This T cell receptor (beta chain) was identified during a study of T cells in Graves' hyperthyroidism and ophthalmopathy. The authors took PBMCs from 8 to 10 ml fresh peripheral blood. Germline CDR1 is SGHVS and CDR2 is FQNEAQ. CDR3 length equals 16 residues. The V and J ends lost 3 bases and 8 bases, in that order; junction bases with no gene match: 10. TCR beta CDR3 sequences were amplified from RNA transcripts. First-round RT-PCR targeting the TCR CDR3 was performed with the HTBI primer set. TCRdb called the multiplex PCR reads again in MiXCR, with one record for every CDR3 protein. In the table there are about 840,000 distinct CDR3 sequences, roughly 40% of which are singletons. This clonotype has at least ten counts.

Sequenced material: blood. The chain employs TRBV7-8 and TRBJ1-4; the match to TRBD1 covers 9 bases. This receptor was obtained from a man in his late teens or twenties with Graves' hyperthyroidism. CDR3 nucleotide sequence: TGTGCCAGCAGCTTCTCCGGGACAGGGCGGTTGGAAAAACTGTTTTTT. Translation: CASSFSGTGRLEKLFF.